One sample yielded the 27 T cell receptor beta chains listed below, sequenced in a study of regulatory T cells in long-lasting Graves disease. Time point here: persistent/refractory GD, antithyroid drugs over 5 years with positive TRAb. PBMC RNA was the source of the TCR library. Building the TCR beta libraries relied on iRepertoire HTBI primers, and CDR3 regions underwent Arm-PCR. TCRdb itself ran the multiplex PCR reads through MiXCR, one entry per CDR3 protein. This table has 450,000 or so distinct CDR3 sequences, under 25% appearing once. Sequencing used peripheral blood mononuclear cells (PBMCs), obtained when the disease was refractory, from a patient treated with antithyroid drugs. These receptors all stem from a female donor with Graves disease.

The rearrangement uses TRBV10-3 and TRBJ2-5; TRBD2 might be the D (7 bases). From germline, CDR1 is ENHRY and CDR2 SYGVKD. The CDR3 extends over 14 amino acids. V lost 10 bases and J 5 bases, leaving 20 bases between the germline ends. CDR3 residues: CATGRGHSVETQYF. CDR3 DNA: TGTGCCACGGGGCGGGGGCACTCCGTGGAGACCCAGTACTTC.

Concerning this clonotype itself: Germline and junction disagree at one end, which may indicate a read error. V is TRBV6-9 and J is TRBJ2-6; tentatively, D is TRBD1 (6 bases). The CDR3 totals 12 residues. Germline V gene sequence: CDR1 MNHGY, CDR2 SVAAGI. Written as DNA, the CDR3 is TGTACCAGCCGTTACTCAGGGGACGTCCTGACTTTC. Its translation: CTSRYSGDVLTF.

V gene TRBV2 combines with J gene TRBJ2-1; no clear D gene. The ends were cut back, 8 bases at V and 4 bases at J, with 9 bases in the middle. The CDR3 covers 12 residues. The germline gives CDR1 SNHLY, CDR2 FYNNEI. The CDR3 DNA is TGTGCCAGCTTGTATGCTTACAATGAGCAGTTCTTC. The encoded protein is CASLYAYNEQFF.

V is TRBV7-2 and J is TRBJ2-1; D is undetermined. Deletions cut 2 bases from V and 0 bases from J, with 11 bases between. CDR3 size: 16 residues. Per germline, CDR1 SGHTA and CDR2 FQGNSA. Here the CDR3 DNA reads TGTGCCAGCAGCTTAAATCAGGTGAGCTCCTACAATGAGCAGTTCTTC. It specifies CASSLNQVSSYNEQFF.

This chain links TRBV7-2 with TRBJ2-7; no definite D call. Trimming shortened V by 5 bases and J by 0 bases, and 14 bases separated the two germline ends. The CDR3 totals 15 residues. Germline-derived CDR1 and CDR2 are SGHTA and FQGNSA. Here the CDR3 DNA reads TGTGCCAGCAGCCCCCGGCCCTCTAGCTCCTACGAGCAGTACTTC. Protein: CASSPRPSSSYEQYF.

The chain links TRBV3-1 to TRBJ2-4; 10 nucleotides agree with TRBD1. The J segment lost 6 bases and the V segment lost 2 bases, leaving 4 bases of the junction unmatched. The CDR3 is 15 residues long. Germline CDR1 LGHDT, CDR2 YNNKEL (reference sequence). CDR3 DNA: TGTGCCAGCAGCCAAACCGGGACAGGGGTAAACATTCAGTACTTC. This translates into CASSQTGTGVNIQYF.

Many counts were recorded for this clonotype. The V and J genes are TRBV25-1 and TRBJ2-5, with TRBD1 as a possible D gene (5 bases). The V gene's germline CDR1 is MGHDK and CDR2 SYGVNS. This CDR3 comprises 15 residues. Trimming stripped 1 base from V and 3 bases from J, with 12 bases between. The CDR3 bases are TGTGCCAGCAGTGAATTCGGGCTAGGGGAAGAGACCCAGTACTTC. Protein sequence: CASSEFGLGEETQYF.

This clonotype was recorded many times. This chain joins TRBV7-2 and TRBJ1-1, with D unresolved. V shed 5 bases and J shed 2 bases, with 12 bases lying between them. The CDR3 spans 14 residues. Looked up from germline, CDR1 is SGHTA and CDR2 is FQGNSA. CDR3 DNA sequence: TGTGCCAGCAGCCTGAGTACGGCTAACACTGAAGCTTTCTTT. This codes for CASSLSTANTEAFF.

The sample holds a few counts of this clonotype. CDR3 residues: CASSFSVSGANVLTF. The CDR3 DNA reads TGTGCCAGCAGTTTCTCCGTCTCTGGGGCCAACGTCCTGACTTTC. The rearrangement uses TRBV12-3 or TRBV12-4 and TRBJ2-6; D is undetermined. There are 15 residues in the CDR3. V lost 3 bases, J lost 0 bases, and 6 bases lay in between.

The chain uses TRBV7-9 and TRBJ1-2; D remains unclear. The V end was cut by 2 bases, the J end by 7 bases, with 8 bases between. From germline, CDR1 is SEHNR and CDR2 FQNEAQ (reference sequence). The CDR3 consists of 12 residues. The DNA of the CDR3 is TGTGCCAGCAGCTTAACGGATGGTGGCTACACCTTC. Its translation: CASSLTDGGYTF.

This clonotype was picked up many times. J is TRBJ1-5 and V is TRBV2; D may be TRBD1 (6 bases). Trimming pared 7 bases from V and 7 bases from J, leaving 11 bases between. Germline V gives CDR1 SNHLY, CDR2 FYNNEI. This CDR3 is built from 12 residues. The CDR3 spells CASTGEEQPQHF. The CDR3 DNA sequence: TGTGCCAGCACAGGGGAGGAGCAGCCCCAGCATTTT.

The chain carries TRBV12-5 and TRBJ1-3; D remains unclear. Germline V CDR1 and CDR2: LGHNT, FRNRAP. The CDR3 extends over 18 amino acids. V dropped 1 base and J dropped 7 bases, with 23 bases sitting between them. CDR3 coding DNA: TGTGCTAGTGGTTTGGCGATCCGAATGGAGAAGACGGAGAACACCATATATTTT. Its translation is CASGLAIRMEKTENTIYF.

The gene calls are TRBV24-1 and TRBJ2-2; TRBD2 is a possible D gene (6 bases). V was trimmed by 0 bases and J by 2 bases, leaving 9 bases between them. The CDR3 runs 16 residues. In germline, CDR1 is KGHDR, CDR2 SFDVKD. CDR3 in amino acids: CATSDLPGANTGELFF. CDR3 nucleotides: TGTGCCACCAGTGATTTGCCGGGAGCCAACACCGGGGAGCTGTTTTTT.

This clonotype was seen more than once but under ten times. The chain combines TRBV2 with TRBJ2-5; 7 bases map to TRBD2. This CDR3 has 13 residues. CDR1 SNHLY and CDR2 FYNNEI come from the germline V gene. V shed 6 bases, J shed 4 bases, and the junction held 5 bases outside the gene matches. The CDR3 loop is CASSFGTTETQYF. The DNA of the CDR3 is TGTGCCAGCAGCTTCGGGACTACAGAGACCCAGTACTTC.

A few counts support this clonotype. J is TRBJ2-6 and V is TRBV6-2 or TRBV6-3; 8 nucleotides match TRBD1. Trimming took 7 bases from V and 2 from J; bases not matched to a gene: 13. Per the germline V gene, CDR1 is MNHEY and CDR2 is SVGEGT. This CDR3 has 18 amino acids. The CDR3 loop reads CASITRRQGAAGANVLTF. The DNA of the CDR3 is TGTGCCAGCATCACAAGACGGCAGGGGGCTGCTGGGGCCAACGTCCTGACTTTC.

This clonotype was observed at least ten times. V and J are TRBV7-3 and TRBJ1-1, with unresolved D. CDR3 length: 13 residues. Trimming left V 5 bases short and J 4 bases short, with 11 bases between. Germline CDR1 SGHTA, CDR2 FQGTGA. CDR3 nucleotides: TGTGCCAGCAGCCCCCCCGGTGCCACTGAAGCTTTCTTT. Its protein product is CASSPPGATEAFF.

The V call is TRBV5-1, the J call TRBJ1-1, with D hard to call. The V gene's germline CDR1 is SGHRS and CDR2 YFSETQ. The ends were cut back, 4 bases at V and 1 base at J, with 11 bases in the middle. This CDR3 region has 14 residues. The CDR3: CASSSSVANTEAFF. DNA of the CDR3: TGCGCCAGCAGCAGCTCGGTGGCGAACACTGAAGCTTTCTTT.

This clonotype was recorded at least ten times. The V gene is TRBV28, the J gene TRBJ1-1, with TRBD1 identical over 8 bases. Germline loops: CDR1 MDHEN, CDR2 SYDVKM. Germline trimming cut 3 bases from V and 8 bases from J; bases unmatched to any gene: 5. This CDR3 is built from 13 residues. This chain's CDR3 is CASSFWDRPEAFF. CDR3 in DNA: TGTGCCAGCAGTTTTTGGGACAGGCCCGAAGCTTTCTTT.

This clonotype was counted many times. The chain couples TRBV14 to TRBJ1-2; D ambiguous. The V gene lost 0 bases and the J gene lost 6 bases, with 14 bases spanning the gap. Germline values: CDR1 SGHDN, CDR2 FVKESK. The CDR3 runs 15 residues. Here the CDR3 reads CASSQDLVTADGYTF. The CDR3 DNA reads TGTGCCAGCAGCCAAGATCTGGTAACAGCGGATGGCTACACCTTC.

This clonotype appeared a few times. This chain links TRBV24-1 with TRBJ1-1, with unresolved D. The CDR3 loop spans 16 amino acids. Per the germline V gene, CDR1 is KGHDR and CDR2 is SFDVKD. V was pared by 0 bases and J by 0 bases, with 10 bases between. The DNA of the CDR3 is TGTGCCACCAGTGATTTGCCTGGGCCCATGAACACTGAAGCTTTCTTT. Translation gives CATSDLPGPMNTEAFF.

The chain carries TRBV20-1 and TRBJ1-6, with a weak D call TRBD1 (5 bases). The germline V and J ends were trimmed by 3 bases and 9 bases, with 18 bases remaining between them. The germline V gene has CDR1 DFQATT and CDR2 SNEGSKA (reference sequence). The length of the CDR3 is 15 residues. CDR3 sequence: CSASWGEGQVSPLHF. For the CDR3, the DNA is TGCAGTGCTAGTTGGGGGGAAGGGCAGGTTTCACCCCTCCACTTT.

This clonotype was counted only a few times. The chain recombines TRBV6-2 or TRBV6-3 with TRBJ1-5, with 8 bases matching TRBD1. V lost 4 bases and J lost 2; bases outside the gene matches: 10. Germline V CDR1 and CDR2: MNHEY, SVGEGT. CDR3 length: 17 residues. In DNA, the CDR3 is TGTGCCAGCAGTTCTGTGAATCAGGGGGCTGGCAATCAGCCCCAGCATTTT. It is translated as CASSSVNQGAGNQPQHF.

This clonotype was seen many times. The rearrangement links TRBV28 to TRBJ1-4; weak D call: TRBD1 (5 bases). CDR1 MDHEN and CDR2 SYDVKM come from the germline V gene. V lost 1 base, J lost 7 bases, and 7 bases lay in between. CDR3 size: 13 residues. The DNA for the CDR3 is TGTGCCAGCAGTTTATTCAGGGTTGAAAAACTGTTTTTT. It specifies CASSLFRVEKLFF.

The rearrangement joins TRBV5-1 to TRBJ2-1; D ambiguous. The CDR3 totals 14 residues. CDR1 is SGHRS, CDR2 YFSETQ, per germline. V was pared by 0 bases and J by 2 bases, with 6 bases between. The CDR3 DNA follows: TGCGCCAGCAGCTTGGCCTCTCCCTACAATGAGCAGTTCTTC. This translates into CASSLASPYNEQFF.

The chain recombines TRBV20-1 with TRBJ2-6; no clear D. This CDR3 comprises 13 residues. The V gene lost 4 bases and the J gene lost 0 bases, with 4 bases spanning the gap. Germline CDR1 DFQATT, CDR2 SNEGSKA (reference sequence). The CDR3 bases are TGCAGTGCTAAAATCTCTGGGGCCAACGTCCTGACTTTC. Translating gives CSAKISGANVLTF.

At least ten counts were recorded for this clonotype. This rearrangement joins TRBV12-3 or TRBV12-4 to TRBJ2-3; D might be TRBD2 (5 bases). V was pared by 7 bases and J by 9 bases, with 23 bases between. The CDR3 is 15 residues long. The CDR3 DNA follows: TGTGCCAGCACCCCTCCCCCGACCACCCCGGGAACGCAGTATTTT. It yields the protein CASTPPPTTPGTQYF.

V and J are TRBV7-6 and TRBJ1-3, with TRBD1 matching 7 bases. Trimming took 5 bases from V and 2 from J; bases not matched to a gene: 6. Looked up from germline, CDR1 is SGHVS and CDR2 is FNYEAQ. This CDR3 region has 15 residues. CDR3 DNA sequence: TGTGCCAGCAGCGCAATGACAGGGACTGGAAACACCATATATTTT. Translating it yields CASSAMTGTGNTIYF.